A single sample gave rise to the 6 T cell receptor beta chains below, sequenced in a study of T cell responses to AZD1222 COVID-19 vaccine. Method: immunoSEQ multiplex PCR; TCRdb's copy keeps in-frame clones and lacks some. The table has around 130,000 clones, approximately 90% seen once. The material was peripheral blood, obtained 28 days after the second dose of the MenACWY control vaccine. The receptors were gathered from an adult who received the MenACWY meningococcal vaccine as a control.

The sample holds one count of this clone. The V gene is TRBV6-1, the J gene TRBJ1-1; D might be TRBD1 (5 bases). Germline assignment: CDR1 MNHNS and CDR2 SASEGT. The CDR3 length is 16 residues. V lost 2 bases and J 1 base, leaving 14 bases between the germline ends. The CDR3: CASSETEGNWNTEAFF. The CDR3 region has the DNA TGTGCCAGCAGTGAAACGGAGGGGAATTGGAACACTGAAGCTTTCTTT.

The rearrangement joins TRBV10-1 to TRBJ2-2; D not resolved. CDR1 WNHNN and CDR2 SYGVQD come from the germline V gene (reference sequence). The CDR3 loop spans 12 amino acids. V was shortened by 4 bases and J by 4 bases, with 4 bases between the two germline ends. As DNA, the CDR3 is TGCGCCAGCAGTGCGGGCACCGGGGAGCTGTTTTTT. Translating it yields CASSAGTGELFF.

CDR3 region: CASSGSGRFPDTQYF. DNA for the CDR3: TGTGCCAGCAGCGGGTCTGGGAGGTTTCCAGATACGCAGTATTTT. This rearrangement joins TRBV5-4 to TRBJ2-3; weak D call: TRBD2 (6 bases). CDR1 and CDR2 (germline): SGHNT, YYREEE (reference sequence). Deletions cut 4 bases from V and 4 bases from J, with 16 bases between. The CDR3 extends over 15 amino acids. Drawing the rest from reference TRBV5-4 and TRBJ2-3, the complete variable domain is ETGVTQSPTHLIKTRGQQVTLRCSSQSGHNTVSWYQQALGQGPQFIFQYYREEENGRGNFPPRFSGLQFPNYSSELNVNALELDDSALYLCASSGSGRFPDTQYFGPGTRLTVL.

This chain joins TRBV4-2 and TRBJ2-2, with D unclear. Deletions cut 4 bases from V and 0 bases from J, with 15 bases between. Germline V gives CDR1 LGHNA, CDR2 YNFKEQ. CDR3 length equals 17 residues. The CDR3 bases are TGTGCCAGCAGCCCAAGTGTGATAAGAACGAACACCGGGGAGCTGTTTTTT. It specifies CASSPSVIRTNTGELFF.

CDR3 nucleotide sequence: TGTGCCAGTAGTACCCGATGGGGGACAGGGGGCTCCGGTGAGCAGTTCTTC. Residues: CASSTRWGTGGSGEQFF. The rearrangement links TRBV19 to TRBJ2-1, with 12 bases that match TRBD1. Germline values: CDR1 LNHDA, CDR2 SQIVND (reference sequence). The CDR3 runs to 17 residues. Germline trimming cut 4 bases from V and 9 bases from J; bases unmatched to any gene: 13.

This chain uses TRBV28 with TRBJ2-4, with 9 bases lining up with TRBD1. Germline loops: CDR1 MDHEN, CDR2 SYDVKM. The CDR3 extends over 14 amino acids. Losses at the gene ends were 6 bases for V and 6 bases for J; bases not matched to a gene: 6. CDR3 coding DNA: TGTGCCAGCAGCCCGCCGGGACAGGGAAACATTCAGTACTTC. Translated: CASSPPGQGNIQYF.